This T cell receptor beta chain comes out of a study of blood T cell repertoires in COVID-19. Background on the study: There were acute and convalescent COVID-19 samples, and they came from the United States, Italy and Spain. From T cells, B-cell-depleted T cells, or PBMCs came the material, which was cDNA or gDNA.

Study processing details: Quantification of nucleated cells was approximated via reference gene primer amplification. Some clones are missing from TCRdb's copy, which holds only in-frame ones; the method was immunoSEQ multiplex PCR. That table supplies the V and J calls and clone size; D and trimming were determined from the DNA. The repertoire holds 120,000 or so clones, approximately 87% seen once, with 3.9% in the top ten. Germline V lookup: CDR1 SGHDT, CDR2 YYEEEE. The CDR3 is made up of 14 amino acids. Trimming removed 5 bases from V and 1 base from J, with 9 bases in between. The V call is TRBV5-6, the J call TRBJ2-2; D perhaps matches TRBD1 (6 bases). The source is a man in his 60s with acute or convalescent COVID-19. Material: peripheral blood. As DNA, the CDR3 is TGTGCCAGCAGACAGACAGGGAACACCGGGGAGCTGTTTTTT. Translated: CASRQTGNTGELFF.